Following are 2 T cell receptor beta chains from one sample sequenced in a study of CD8 T cells in Susac syndrome. RNA, at 0.5 to 1 ug, was reverse transcribed with random hexamers. TCRdb analysed the immunoSEQ multiplex PCR reads with MiXCR anew, one entry per CDR3 protein. The sample lists 95,000 to 150,000 distinct CDR3 sequences, about 94% seen once, with around 0.28% in the top ten. The sample taken for sequencing was CD8+ T cells from PBMCs. These TCRs come from a human donor with Susac syndrome.

CDR3 in amino acids: CSVGEQFF. In DNA, the CDR3 is TGCAGCGTAGGCGAGCAGTTCTTC. The rearrangement uses TRBV29-1 and TRBJ2-1; D not resolved. In germline, CDR1 is SQVTM, CDR2 ANQGSEA. Trimming took off 6 bases at V and 10 bases at J, with 4 bases between the two ends. The CDR3 extends over 8 amino acids.

The chain recombines TRBV6-1 with TRBJ2-7, with 9 bases aligning to TRBD1. This CDR3 spans 17 amino acids. The V gene's germline CDR1 is MNHNS and CDR2 SASEGT. V trimming: 5 bases; J trimming: 0 bases; junction bases outside the gene matches: 11. CDR3 nucleotides: TGTGCCAGCAGTCAACCCCCCGGGACAGGGATCTCCTACGAGCAGTACTTC. Encoded protein: CASSQPPGTGISYEQYF.